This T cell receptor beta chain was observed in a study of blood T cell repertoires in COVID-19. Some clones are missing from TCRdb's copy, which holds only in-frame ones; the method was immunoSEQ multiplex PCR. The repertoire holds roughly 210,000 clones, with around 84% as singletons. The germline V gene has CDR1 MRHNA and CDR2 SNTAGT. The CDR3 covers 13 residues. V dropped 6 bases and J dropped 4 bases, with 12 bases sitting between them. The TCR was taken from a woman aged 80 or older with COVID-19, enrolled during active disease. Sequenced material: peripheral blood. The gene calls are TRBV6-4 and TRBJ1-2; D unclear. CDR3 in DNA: TGTGCCAGCAGATCTACTCCAGGCTATGGCTACACCTTC. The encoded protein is CASRSTPGYGYTF.